What follows are 30 T cell receptor beta chains derived from one specimen sequenced in a study of molecular identifiers for immune sequencing clone quantification. TCRdb used MiXCR to reprocess the PCR reads, holding one entry per CDR3 protein. The repertoire has some 88,000 distinct CDR3 sequences, around 20% of them found once; the top ten carry more than 1%. Sample: naive CD8+ T cells from blood, with Jurkat cell RNA spiked in. The sample's subset: FACS-sorted CD8+CD4-CCR7+CD45RA+ naive T cells. These receptors all come from a human donor in good health. Some libraries in this study had Jurkat cell RNA spiked in.

V usage is TRBV6-1 and J usage is TRBJ2-1; weak D call: TRBD2 (6 bases). This CDR3 is 16 amino acids long. V was trimmed by 1 base and J by 4 bases, leaving 14 bases between them. The germline gives CDR1 MNHNS, CDR2 SASEGT. CDR3 nucleotides: TGTGCCAGCAGTGAAGAAGTGAATCGGGGGTACAATGAGCAGTTCTTC. The encoded protein is CASSEEVNRGYNEQFF.

The chain combines TRBV2 with TRBJ1-1; possible D gene TRBD1, 5 bases. The V end lost 7 bases, the J end lost 1 base, and 10 bases lay between the germline ends. The length of the CDR3 is 13 residues. The germline V gene encodes CDR1 SNHLY and CDR2 FYNNEI. The CDR3 region has the DNA TGTGCCAGCACCCCCGACAGGAACACTGAAGCTTTCTTT. Amino acids: CASTPDRNTEAFF.

This clonotype was found a few times. The chain is built from TRBV9 and TRBJ1-3, with a tentative D call TRBD1 (5 bases). CDR3 length: 16 residues. The V gene's germline CDR1 is SGDLS and CDR2 YYNGEE. V was shortened by 2 bases and J by 0 bases, with 12 bases between the two germline ends. As DNA, the CDR3 is TGTGCCAGCAGCGTCGGGTTCGGGGGCTCTGGAAACACCATATATTTT. Protein sequence: CASSVGFGGSGNTIYF.

This clonotype came up a few times. The rearrangement joins TRBV4-3 to TRBJ2-7; 9 nucleotides line up with TRBD1. CDR3 size: 17 residues. Germline V CDR1 and CDR2: LGHNA, YSLEER. The V gene end was trimmed by 0 bases and the J gene end by 0 bases; junction bases not matched to a gene: 6. CDR3 DNA sequence: TGCGCCAGCAGCCAAGATACCGGGACAGGGAGCTCCTACGAGCAGTACTTC. Protein product: CASSQDTGTGSSYEQYF.

The V call is TRBV30, the J call TRBJ2-7, with unresolved D. CDR3 length: 15 residues. V shed 1 base and J shed 0 bases, with 13 bases lying between them. Germline CDR1 GTSNPN, CDR2 SVGIG (reference sequence). The CDR3 sequence: CAWSEGLRPSYEQYF. Here the CDR3 DNA reads TGTGCCTGGAGTGAGGGTCTGCGGCCCTCCTACGAGCAGTACTTC.

About this clonotype: Being one base from a much bigger clone, this may be a read error. This chain joins TRBV7-6 and TRBJ2-3; 12 bases are a match to TRBD2. CDR3 size: 16 residues. The V gene end was trimmed by 5 bases and the J gene end by 8 bases; junction bases not matched to a gene: 11. Germline loops: CDR1 SGHVS, CDR2 FNYEAQ. As DNA, the CDR3 is TGTGCCAGCAGCACGAGACTAGCGGGGGCCGGGGGTACGCAGTATTTT. Translated: CASSTRLAGAGGTQYF.

V and J are TRBV9 and TRBJ2-5, with no clear D. Trimming pared 2 bases from V and 1 base from J, leaving 21 bases between. CDR3 length: 18 amino acids. From germline, CDR1 is SGDLS and CDR2 YYNGEE. As DNA, the CDR3 is TGTGCCAGCAGCGTTCCCACAAGAGCCCCAACCACCCAAGAGACCCAGTACTTC. Translating gives CASSVPTRAPTTQETQYF.

The chain links TRBV28 to TRBJ2-5; D remains unclear. This CDR3 has 13 amino acids. Trimming removed 3 bases from V and 5 bases from J, with 10 bases in between. Germline V lookup: CDR1 MDHEN, CDR2 SYDVKM. The CDR3 nucleotides are TGTGCCAGCAGTTTCTTTCAAAGGGAGACCCAGTACTTC. Translating gives CASSFFQRETQYF.

The J gene is TRBJ2-1, the V gene TRBV19; 9 bases line up with TRBD2. Trimming removed 0 bases from V and 8 bases from J; junction bases left unmatched: 8. This CDR3 is built from 16 residues. The germline V gene encodes CDR1 LNHDA and CDR2 SQIVND (reference sequence). The CDR3 protein is CASSIEMAGGPHEQFF. CDR3 DNA sequence: TGTGCCAGTAGTATAGAAATGGCGGGGGGGCCTCATGAGCAGTTCTTC.

At least ten counts were recorded for this clonotype. The rearrangement uses TRBV12-3 or TRBV12-4 and TRBJ1-5; 8 nucleotides align to TRBD1. The V and J ends lost 5 bases and 2 bases, in that order; junction bases with no gene match: 11. The CDR3 totals 17 residues. As DNA, the CDR3 is TGTGCCAGCAGTGAATCGACAGGGGAGTGGGGCAATCAGCCCCAGCATTTT. Its protein is CASSESTGEWGNQPQHF.

Concerning this clonotype: This may be a read error: a much more frequent sequence differs by one nucleotide. V is TRBV7-9 and J is TRBJ1-6; D perhaps matches TRBD1 (6 bases). The V gene's germline CDR1 is SEHNR and CDR2 FQNEAQ (reference sequence). The CDR3 length is 16 residues. The CDR3 DNA reads as TGTGCCAGCAGCTTTGGGGGCGCCTCCTATAATTCACTCCTCCACTTT. Protein sequence: CASSFGGASYNSLLHF.

This clonotype was picked up many times. V usage is TRBV28 and J usage is TRBJ1-1; D may be TRBD1 (6 bases). This CDR3 spans 14 amino acids. Germline V CDR1 and CDR2: MDHEN, SYDVKM. V was trimmed by 1 base and J by 4 bases, leaving 10 bases between them. CDR3 sequence: CASSLSGAGTEAFF. The DNA for the CDR3 is TGTGCCAGCAGTTTATCAGGGGCTGGCACTGAAGCTTTCTTT.

This clonotype was observed many times. This rearrangement joins TRBV7-9 to TRBJ1-4; D ambiguous. V was trimmed by 5 bases and J by 8 bases, leaving 9 bases between them. CDR1 is SEHNR and CDR2 is FQNEAQ in the germline V gene (reference sequence). The CDR3 totals 12 residues. The CDR3 sequence: CASSTSEEKLFF. CDR3 bases: TGTGCCAGCAGCACTTCCGAGGAAAAACTGTTTTTT. Full variable domain (remainder filled in from reference TRBV7-9 and TRBJ1-4): DTGVSQNPRHKITKRGQNVTFRCDPISEHNRLYWYRQTLGQGPEFLTYFQNEAQLEKSRLLSDRFSAERPKGSFSTLEIQRTEQGDSAMYLCASSTSEEKLFFGSGTQLSVL.

As concerns this clonotype: A read error may be the cause here, since a much bigger clone is one base away. This chain joins TRBV7-2 and TRBJ2-1; D gene uncertain. The CDR3 spans 15 residues. Germline CDR1 is SGHTA and CDR2 is FQGNSA. The chain's CDR3 is CASSLVTPRYNEQLF. CDR3 nucleotide sequence: TGTGCCAGCAGCTTAGTTACCCCCCGCTACAATGAGCAGCTCTTC. The entire variable domain, with the rest obtained from reference TRBV7-2 and TRBJ2-1, is as follows: GAGVSQSPSNKVTEKGKDVELRCDPISGHTALYWYRQSLGQGLEFLIYFQGNSAPDKSGLPSDRFSAERTGGSVSTLTIQRTQQEDSAVYLCASSLVTPRYNEQLFGPGTRLTVL.

This clonotype was observed at least ten times. The chain is built from TRBV27 and TRBJ1-1; 9 bases map to TRBD1. J was trimmed by 5 bases and V by 1 base; bases with no gene match: 5. Germline lookup yields CDR1 MNHEY and CDR2 SMNVEV (reference sequence). The CDR3 runs to 15 residues. For the CDR3, the DNA is TGTGCCAGCAGTTTATTTGTGACAGGGGGGACTGAAGCTTTCTTT. Its protein product is CASSLFVTGGTEAFF.

This clonotype has ten or more counts. The CDR3 loop is CASSQARGEVEQYF. In nucleotides, the CDR3 is TGCGCCAGCAGCCAAGCCCGTGGGGAAGTCGAGCAGTACTTC. The chain links TRBV4-1 to TRBJ2-7, with D unresolved. The CDR3 is made up of 14 amino acids. V lost 1 base and J 6 bases, leaving 13 bases between the germline ends. Per the germline V gene, CDR1 is MGHRA and CDR2 is YSYEKL.

The chain carries TRBV6-5 and TRBJ2-5; D may be TRBD1 (5 bases). The V gene lost 8 bases and the J gene lost 0 bases, with 13 bases spanning the gap. The CDR3 extends over 14 amino acids. From germline, CDR1 is MNHEY and CDR2 SVGAGI. CDR3 coding DNA: TGTGCCAGCGGCACAGGACATTACCAAGAGACCCAGTACTTC. Translating it yields CASGTGHYQETQYF.

J is TRBJ2-1 and V is TRBV28; the D is unclear. Germline V gives CDR1 MDHEN, CDR2 SYDVKM. This CDR3 has 13 residues. Deletions cut 8 bases from V and 5 bases from J, with 13 bases between. In nucleotides, the CDR3 is TGTGCCAGCTCGGCAGTTGGGGACAATGAGCAGTTCTTC. It encodes CASSAVGDNEQFF.

This clonotype appeared many times. CDR3 sequence reads: CSVEWAGYTVGELFF. CDR3 DNA sequence: TGCAGCGTTGAATGGGCGGGATACACCGTTGGGGAGCTGTTTTTT. The rearrangement uses TRBV29-1 and TRBJ2-2; TRBD2 is a possible D gene (6 bases). The V end was cut by 2 bases, the J end by 8 bases, with 18 bases between. Germline loops: CDR1 SQVTM, CDR2 ANQGSEA. The length of the CDR3 is 15 residues.

A note on this clonotype: Possible read error: a much larger clone is one base away. Because it lacks the conserved phenylalanine or tryptophan at the end, this CDR3 is likely a read error. The chain carries TRBV3-1 and TRBJ2-1, with 8 bases aligning to TRBD2. This CDR3 spans 16 amino acids. Germline loops: CDR1 LGHDT, CDR2 YNNKEL (reference sequence). Trimming cost V 4 bases and J 2 bases; bases outside gene matches: 7. CDR3 region: CASSLQAGDTYNEQFL. As DNA, the CDR3 is TGTGCCAGCAGCCTTCAAGCGGGAGATACCTACAATGAGCAGTTCCTC.

This clonotype has at least ten counts. CDR3 DNA sequence: TGTGCCAGCAGCTTAATGAACACTGAAGCTTTCTTT. Protein product: CASSLMNTEAFF. This sequence joins TRBV7-2 and TRBJ1-1; D is unclear. Germline loops: CDR1 SGHTA, CDR2 FQGNSA. V was pared by 2 bases and J by 0 bases, with 1 base between. The CDR3 covers 12 residues.

This clonotype was detected many times. The chain links TRBV12-3 or TRBV12-4 to TRBJ2-7, with D maybe TRBD2 (6 bases). CDR3 size: 14 residues. Trimming cost V 8 bases and J 7 bases, with 21 bases left between them. CDR3 in amino acids: CASSRAASGLEQYF. The CDR3 DNA reads TGTGCCAGCTCCCGAGCGGCAAGCGGGCTGGAGCAGTACTTC.

This clonotype was seen ten or more times. V usage is TRBV5-6 and J usage is TRBJ2-1; perhaps D is TRBD1 or TRBD2 (5 bases each). V lost 4 bases to trimming and J lost 15 bases, with 17 bases between them. The CDR3 has 12 amino acids. Germline V gene data show CDR1 as SGHDT and CDR2 as YYEEEE. The CDR3 region is CASSPGTPLLFF. CDR3 coding DNA: TGTGCCAGCAGCCCAGGGACGCCTTTACTGTTCTTC.

This clonotype was observed once. It may be a read error: a sequence one base away is much more abundant. This sequence joins TRBV11-2 and TRBJ2-5; D is possibly TRBD1 (6 bases). This CDR3 has 13 amino acids. V was cut by 8 bases and J by 4 bases, with 14 bases left in between. Germline V gives CDR1 SGHAT, CDR2 FQNNGV. The DNA for the CDR3 is TGTGCCAGCGGACCCACAGGGTTAGAGACCCAGTACTTC. It specifies CASGPTGLETQYF.

This clonotype occurred many times. This chain links TRBV7-9 with TRBJ2-1; tentatively, D is TRBD2 (6 bases). V was clipped by 7 bases and J by 7 bases, with 14 bases between them. The CDR3 is 13 residues long. Germline lookup yields CDR1 SEHNR and CDR2 FQNEAQ (reference sequence). The CDR3 reads CASNQAGYNEQFF. In DNA, the CDR3 is TGTGCCAGCAACCAGGCGGGGTATAATGAGCAGTTCTTC.

The J gene is TRBJ2-7, the V gene TRBV19; a weak D match, TRBD1 (5 bases). The CDR3 consists of 13 residues. CDR1 and CDR2 (germline): LNHDA, SQIVND (reference sequence). The V end was cut by 3 bases, the J end by 2 bases, with 8 bases between. CDR3 sequence reads: CASSMTAPYEQYF. As DNA, the CDR3 is TGTGCCAGTAGTATGACAGCACCCTACGAGCAGTACTTC. Full variable domain (missing parts from reference TRBV19 and TRBJ2-7): DGGITQSPKYLFRKEGQNVTLSCEQNLNHDAMYWYRQDPGQGLRLIYYSQIVNDFQKGDIAEGYSVSREKKESFPLTVTSAQKNPTAFYLCASSMTAPYEQYFGPGTRLTVT.

The V gene is TRBV27, the J gene TRBJ1-6; 8 bases are shared with TRBD1. The J segment lost 9 bases and the V segment lost 5 bases, leaving 6 bases of the junction unmatched. The V gene's germline CDR1 is MNHEY and CDR2 SMNVEV (reference sequence). This CDR3 is 14 amino acids long. Here the CDR3 DNA reads TGTGCCAGCAGTCTCCAGGGGGCAGGTTCACCCCTCCACTTT. This encodes CASSLQGAGSPLHF.

There are a few counts of this clonotype. The chain is built from TRBV7-2 and TRBJ2-5; 7 bases line up with TRBD2. CDR3 length equals 16 residues. Trimming cost V 1 base and J 5 bases; bases outside gene matches: 10. CDR1 and CDR2 from the germline V gene are SGHTA and FQGNSA. The CDR3 nucleotides read TGTGCCAGCAGCTTAGGGCCTGAGCTAGCGGTGGAGACCCAGTACTTC. Encoded protein: CASSLGPELAVETQYF.

This clonotype was picked up many times. The V gene is TRBV4-3, the J gene TRBJ1-2; D may be TRBD1 (5 bases). V was clipped by 0 bases and J by 6 bases, with 11 bases between them. CDR1 is LGHNA and CDR2 is YSLEER in the germline V gene. CDR3 size: 14 residues. CDR3 residues: CASSQDQGLNGYTF. CDR3 sequence (DNA): TGCGCCAGCAGCCAAGATCAGGGATTGAATGGCTACACCTTC.

This clonotype occurred many times. The CDR3 here is CASSIAGGTDTQYF. CDR3 DNA sequence: TGTGCCAGCAGTATAGCGGGGGGCACAGATACGCAGTATTTT. This chain links TRBV27 with TRBJ2-3; 9 nucleotides line up with TRBD2. V lost 5 bases to trimming and J lost 1 base; unmatched junction nucleotides: 1. Germline V gene sequence: CDR1 MNHEY, CDR2 SMNVEV (reference sequence). The CDR3 spans 14 residues.